This T cell receptor beta chain originates from a study of early T cells in non-severe SARS-CoV-2 infection (dated by TCRdb to the early 2020s). General notes on the study: Because TCR sequencing relied on bulk RNA taken from unsorted whole blood, pairing of alpha and beta chains was not possible. Broad study findings and their caveats: VDJdb matching was skewed toward anti-spike CD8 responses and likely underestimated virus-specific expansions by missing private and CD4 specificities.

Libraries were made using 5' RACE. The sequencer listed for this sample is NextSeq 500. Unique molecular identifiers were attached to individual cDNA molecules in the TCR library protocol so that sequencing error and PCR bias could be corrected. TCR alpha and beta chains were both sequenced, and the abundances of alpha and beta sequences in each sample were closely correlated with each other. From the authors' description of their analysis: V gene, J gene and CDR3 annotation of TCR sequences was performed with Decombinator V4. TCRs were defined as expanded if a significant change between any two time points was detected under a Poisson model with p below 0.0001. TCR abundances were normalised to the total number of TCRs sequenced per sample and expressed as counts per million. VDJdb, accessed 1 November 2021, was searched for CMV, EBV and SARS-CoV-2 annotated TCRs, with TCRs annotated for multiple antigens excluded. The raw public reads went through TCRdb reprocessing: fastp at Q25, MiXCR clone calling, in-frame beta chains kept. When rows share a CDR3 protein, they turn into one entry using the most common DNA and genes. None of the V and J calls come from the authors' own analysis; TCRdb made them. For this sample there are around 60,000 distinct CDR3 sequences; 15% to 20% appear just once. The ten biggest clones cover 8.9% of the sample.

A word on this clonotype: The specificity of this receptor is unknown. One base away there is no much larger clone; base qualities are not given.

The study was a case-control design nested within a healthcare worker cohort in London, UK, with weekly nasopharyngeal swab PCR tests and blood sampling. Healthcare workers were recruited during the week of the UK lockdown, between 23 and 31 March 2020, and followed weekly for up to roughly 15 weeks. Sequencing used whole blood, obtained at baseline. The origin of this receptor is an adult who was a healthcare worker with PCR-confirmed SARS-CoV-2 infection or an uninfected control (not recorded which).

The nucleotides are TGTGCCAGCACGATAGCTAGCGGGAGTCACGAGCAGTACTTC. The resulting protein is CASTIASGSHEQYF. Recombination linked TRBV25-1 to TRBJ2-7; 10 nucleotides in the junction match TRBD2. Inclusive of the bounding cysteine and phenylalanine, the CDR3 is 14 residues long. Only the CDR3 part of the read is kept: 42 bases, read in frame from the first base. From the germline V gene, CDR1 is MGHDK and CDR2 is SYGVNS. V has 7 bases trimmed and J has 5 bases trimmed; junction bases matching no gene number 8.